This TCR beta chain comes out of a study of tumor and adjacent non-tumor tissue in lung cancer. Turning to the study itself: Each sample yielded approximately 4 million productive TCRbeta reads on average. Study outcomes and limitations: Higher tumor TCR diversity was associated with shorter survival.

A modified ARM-PCR protocol with three rounds of nested PCR amplified TCRbeta. MiXCR, run by TCRdb on the multiplex PCR reads, gives a single entry per CDR3 protein. This table holds tens of thousands of distinct CDR3 sequences, about 66% found once. The CDR3 is 15 residues long. Germline CDR1 is MGHRA and CDR2 is YSYEKL. Trimming removed 5 bases at V and 4 bases at J, with 15 bases between. This clonotype was seen a handful of times. Its antigen is still unknown. The template was RNA from unsorted bulk tissue. This receptor was identified in a man aged 55 to 70 with non-small cell lung cancer. The specimen sequenced was lung tumor tissue. The rearrangement joins TRBV4-1 to TRBJ1-5; no reliable D call. CDR3: CASSTQGSGNQPQHF. The CDR3 DNA sequence: TGCGCCAGCAGCACCCAAGGGAGCGGAAATCAGCCCCAGCATTTT.